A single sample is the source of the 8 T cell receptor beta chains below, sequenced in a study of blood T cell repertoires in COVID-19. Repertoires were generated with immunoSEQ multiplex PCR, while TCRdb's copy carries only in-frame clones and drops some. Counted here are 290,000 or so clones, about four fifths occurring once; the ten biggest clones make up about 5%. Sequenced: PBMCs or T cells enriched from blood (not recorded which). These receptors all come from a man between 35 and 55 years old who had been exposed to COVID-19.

CDR3 sequence reads: CATSDVGQGYVGYGYTF. As DNA, the CDR3 is TGTGCCACCAGTGATGTGGGACAGGGTTATGTTGGGTATGGCTACACCTTC. J is TRBJ1-2 and V is TRBV24-1, with 9 bases matching TRBD1. The junction had 12 bases not matched to a gene; V was cut back by 3 bases and J by 5 bases. Germline lookup yields CDR1 KGHDR and CDR2 SFDVKD. The CDR3 loop spans 17 amino acids.

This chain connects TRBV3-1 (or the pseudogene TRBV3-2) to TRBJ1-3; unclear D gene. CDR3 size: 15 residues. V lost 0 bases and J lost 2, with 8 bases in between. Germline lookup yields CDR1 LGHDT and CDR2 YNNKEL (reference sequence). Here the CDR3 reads CASSQDLAAGNTIYF. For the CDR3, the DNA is TGTGCCAGCAGCCAAGATCTAGCAGCTGGAAACACCATATATTTT.

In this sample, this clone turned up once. CDR3 sequence (DNA): TGTGCCAGCACCCTCCGGAACAGCTATGGCTACACCTTC. As protein: CASTLRNSYGYTF. This chain uses TRBV13 with TRBJ1-2; no definite D call. Trimming shortened V by 7 bases and J by 4 bases, and 13 bases separated the two germline ends. The CDR3 is 13 residues long. Germline CDR1 and CDR2: PRHDT and FYEKMQ (reference sequence).

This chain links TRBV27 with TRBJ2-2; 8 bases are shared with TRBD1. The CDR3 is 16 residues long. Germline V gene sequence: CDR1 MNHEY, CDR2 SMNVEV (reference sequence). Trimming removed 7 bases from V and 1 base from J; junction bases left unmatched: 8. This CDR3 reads CASKTLDRGNTGELFF. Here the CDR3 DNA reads TGTGCCAGCAAAACCCTCGACAGGGGGAACACCGGGGAGCTGTTTTTT.

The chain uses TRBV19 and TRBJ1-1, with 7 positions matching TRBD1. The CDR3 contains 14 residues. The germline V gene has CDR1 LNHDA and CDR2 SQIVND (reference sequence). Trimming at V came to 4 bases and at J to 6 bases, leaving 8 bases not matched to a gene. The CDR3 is CASSSDRAGAEAFF. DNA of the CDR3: TGTGCCAGTAGTAGCGACAGGGCGGGCGCTGAAGCTTTCTTT.

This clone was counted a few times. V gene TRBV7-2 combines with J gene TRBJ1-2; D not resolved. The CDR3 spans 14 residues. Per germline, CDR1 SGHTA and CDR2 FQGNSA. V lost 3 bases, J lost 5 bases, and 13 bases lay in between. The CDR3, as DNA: TGTGCCAGCAGCTTTAAGACACCGGGATATGGCTACACCTTC. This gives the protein CASSFKTPGYGYTF.

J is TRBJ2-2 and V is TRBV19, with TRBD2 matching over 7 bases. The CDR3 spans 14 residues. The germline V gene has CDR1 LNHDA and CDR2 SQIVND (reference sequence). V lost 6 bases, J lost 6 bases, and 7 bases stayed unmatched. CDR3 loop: CASRATSYPGELFF. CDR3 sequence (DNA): TGTGCCAGTAGAGCGACTAGCTATCCCGGGGAGCTGTTTTTT.

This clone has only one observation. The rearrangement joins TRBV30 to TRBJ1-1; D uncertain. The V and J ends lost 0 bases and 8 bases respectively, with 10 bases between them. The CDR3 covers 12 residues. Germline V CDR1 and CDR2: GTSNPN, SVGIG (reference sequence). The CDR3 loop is CAWSVFSREAFF. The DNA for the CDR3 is TGTGCCTGGAGTGTATTTTCGAGGGAAGCTTTCTTT.